One and the same sample provided the 28 T cell receptor beta chains below, sequenced in a study of blood T cell repertoires in COVID-19. The assay was immunoSEQ multiplex PCR, and TCRdb's table has in-frame clones only and misses some. The sample has 170,000 or so clones; roughly 84% are singletons. Sequenced material: PBMCs or T cells enriched from blood (not recorded which). These receptors all come from a woman aged 50 to 60 who had recovered from COVID-19.

CDR3 DNA sequence: TGTGCCAGCAGCTTAGGACAGGGGGCTGGCTACACCTTC. Protein: CASSLGQGAGYTF. The rearrangement links TRBV11-3 to TRBJ1-2, with TRBD1 identical over 10 bases. V trimming: 1 base; J trimming: 7 bases; junction bases outside the gene matches: 0. This CDR3 comprises 13 residues. Germline V lookup: CDR1 SGHNT, CDR2 YENEEA.

V usage is TRBV9 and J usage is TRBJ1-1; D remains unclear. Germline loops: CDR1 SGDLS, CDR2 YYNGEE. Trimming took off 3 bases at V and 3 bases at J, with 9 bases between the two ends. CDR3 length: 13 amino acids. CDR3 sequence (DNA): TGTGCCAGCAGCGCGCAGGTCGACACTGAAGCTTTCTTT. Amino acid sequence: CASSAQVDTEAFF.

This sequence joins TRBV19 and TRBJ2-7; TRBD1 agrees at 7 bases. The J segment lost 5 bases and the V segment lost 7 bases, leaving 11 bases of the junction unmatched. The CDR3 covers 14 residues. Germline CDR1 and CDR2: LNHDA and SQIVND (reference sequence). Here the CDR3 reads CASTSTDRDHEQYF. CDR3 bases: TGTGCCAGTACGTCTACCGACAGGGACCACGAGCAGTACTTC.

This chain connects TRBV27 to TRBJ2-2; the match to TRBD2 covers 9 bases. The CDR3 runs 18 residues. V trimming: 1 base; J trimming: 5 bases; junction bases outside the gene matches: 11. Germline V CDR1 and CDR2: MNHEY, SMNVEV (reference sequence). The CDR3 sequence: CASSLFPTSGRKTGELFF. In DNA form, the CDR3 reads TGTGCCAGCAGTTTATTCCCTACTAGCGGGCGGAAGACCGGGGAGCTGTTTTTT.

This chain joins TRBV7-8 and TRBJ2-1; possible D gene TRBD2, 6 bases. CDR3 length equals 15 residues. Germline V lookup: CDR1 SGHVS, CDR2 FQNEAQ. The ends were cut back, 8 bases at V and 3 bases at J, with 17 bases in the middle. This chain's CDR3 is CASGPGLLNYNEQFF. CDR3 nucleotide sequence: TGTGCCAGCGGACCGGGACTTCTGAACTACAATGAGCAGTTCTTC.

The chain carries TRBV9 and TRBJ2-7; 10 bases align to TRBD2. This CDR3 contains 22 residues. V gave up 2 bases and J gave up 2 bases; unmatched junction bases: 25. CDR1 SGDLS and CDR2 YYNGEE come from the germline V gene. The CDR3 loop is CASSVGWTPLAGASLKTYEQYF. As DNA, the CDR3 is TGTGCCAGCAGCGTCGGTTGGACACCTCTAGCGGGAGCGTCATTAAAAACCTACGAGCAGTACTTC. Full variable domain (rest looked up from reference TRBV9 and TRBJ2-7): DSGVTQTPKHLITATGQRVTLRCSPRSGDLSVYWYQQSLDQGLQFLIQYYNGEERAKGNILERFSAQQFPDLHSELNLSSLELGDSALYFCASSVGWTPLAGASLKTYEQYFGPGTRLTVT.

J is TRBJ2-1 and V is TRBV28; the match to TRBD2 covers 7 bases. The trim removed 2 bases at V and 7 bases at J, leaving 2 bases unmatched. This CDR3 spans 13 amino acids. Germline CDR1 is MDHEN and CDR2 is SYDVKM. The CDR3: CASSLTSENEQFF. The CDR3 DNA reads as TGTGCCAGCAGTTTAACTAGCGAGAATGAGCAGTTCTTC.

This chain links TRBV21-1 with TRBJ2-7; TRBD2, the D gene given by the table, was not confirmed from the DNA. TRBV21-1 is classified as a pseudogene. The CDR3 is 13 amino acids. Written as DNA, the CDR3 is TGTGCCAGCAGCATGAGGGCCTCCTACGAGCAGTACTTC. Amino acids: CASSMRASYEQYF.

The chain couples TRBV28 to TRBJ1-6, with D perhaps TRBD1 (5 bases). The CDR3 spans 18 residues. V dropped 4 bases and J dropped 4 bases, with 20 bases sitting between them. The germline V gene encodes CDR1 MDHEN and CDR2 SYDVKM. The CDR3 is CASSSPKNRQSYNSPLHF. The CDR3 nucleotides are TGTGCCAGCAGTTCGCCCAAAAACCGACAGTCATATAATTCACCCCTCCACTTT.

For the CDR3, the DNA is TGTGCCAGCTCGTTCACAGGGGGCGCAGACGAGCAGTACTTC. Translating gives CASSFTGGADEQYF. This chain uses TRBV3-1 (or the pseudogene TRBV3-2) with TRBJ2-7; 9 nucleotides line up with TRBD1. There are 14 residues in the CDR3. The trim removed 8 bases at V and 5 bases at J, leaving 10 bases unmatched. Germline CDR1 and CDR2: LGHDT and YNNKEL (reference sequence).

V usage is TRBV28 and J usage is TRBJ1-1; TRBD1 agrees at 7 bases. Germline lookup yields CDR1 MDHEN and CDR2 SYDVKM. CDR3 length: 15 residues. Trimming removed 5 bases from V and 3 bases from J; junction bases left unmatched: 9. The CDR3 spells CASSPHGDRYTEAFF. As DNA, the CDR3 is TGTGCCAGCAGTCCCCATGGGGACAGATACACTGAAGCTTTCTTT.

The gene calls are TRBV4-2 and TRBJ2-6, with 9 bases matching TRBD2. This CDR3 spans 17 amino acids. The V and J ends lost 6 bases and 0 bases, in that order; junction bases with no gene match: 6. In germline, CDR1 is LGHNA, CDR2 YNFKEQ. The CDR3 is CASSISGSFSGANVLTF. The CDR3 nucleotides read TGTGCCAGCAGTATTAGCGGGAGCTTCTCTGGGGCCAACGTCCTGACTTTC.

The V gene is TRBV29-1, the J gene TRBJ2-7; 12 bases match TRBD2. CDR1 and CDR2 from the germline V gene are SQVTM and ANQGSEA. The CDR3 consists of 14 residues. J was trimmed by 4 bases and V by 6 bases; bases with no gene match: 7. For the CDR3, the DNA is TGCAGCGTGGCCGGGACTAGCGGGCGTTACGAGCAGTACTTC. Its translation: CSVAGTSGRYEQYF.

V and J are TRBV9 and TRBJ1-1, with 7 bases aligning to TRBD1. Germline V gives CDR1 SGDLS, CDR2 YYNGEE. This CDR3 has 15 residues. V was clipped by 3 bases and J by 0 bases; unmatched bases: 5. As DNA, the CDR3 is TGTGCCAGCAGCGGACCCGACAGGGTGAACACTGAAGCTTTCTTT. The encoded protein is CASSGPDRVNTEAFF.

The chain is built from TRBV25-1 and TRBJ2-1; TRBD2 agrees at 9 bases. After removal of 5 bases from V and 6 bases from J, the junction contained 17 bases not matched to a gene. The CDR3 contains 18 residues. Germline-derived CDR1 and CDR2 are MGHDK and SYGVNS. The CDR3 protein is CASSFSGRRERGGNEQFF. The DNA of the CDR3 is TGTGCCAGCAGTTTTAGCGGGAGAAGGGAAAGGGGGGGCAATGAGCAGTTCTTC.

CDR3: CSVAGTGRSYEQYF. DNA for the CDR3: TGCAGCGTTGCTGGGACAGGTAGATCCTACGAGCAGTACTTC. The chain couples TRBV29-1 to TRBJ2-7, with 8 bases identical to TRBD1. CDR3 length equals 14 residues. With 4 bases clipped from V and 1 base from J, the junction kept 6 bases outside the gene matches. CDR1 and CDR2 (germline): SQVTM, ANQGSEA.

The chain is built from TRBV27 and TRBJ1-6, with 9 bases that match TRBD1. Trimming took 0 bases from V and 7 from J; bases not matched to a gene: 4. The CDR3 sequence is 16 residues long. Germline CDR1 MNHEY, CDR2 SMNVEV (reference sequence). The CDR3 DNA reads as TGTGCCAGCAGTTTATCCCCGGACAGGGGAAATTCACCCCTCCACTTT. Translating it yields CASSLSPDRGNSPLHF.

This sequence joins TRBV7-2 and TRBJ2-7, with a possible D match to TRBD2 (5 bases). The V gene lost 1 base and the J gene lost 2 bases, with 15 bases spanning the gap. Germline CDR1 reads SGHTA; CDR2 reads FQGNSA. The CDR3 sequence is 16 residues long. The CDR3 spells CASSLGGGRPPYEQYF. CDR3 nucleotides: TGTGCCAGCAGCTTAGGAGGAGGACGTCCACCCTACGAGCAGTACTTC.

This chain joins TRBV5-4 and TRBJ1-2; the match to TRBD1 covers 9 bases. V shed 4 bases, J shed 2 bases, and the junction held 3 bases outside the gene matches. The germline V gene encodes CDR1 SGHNT and CDR2 YYREEE (reference sequence). CDR3 length equals 14 residues. This CDR3 reads CASSRTGENYGYTF. CDR3 coding DNA: TGTGCCAGCAGCCGGACAGGGGAAAACTATGGCTACACCTTC. The variable domain in full, completed from reference TRBV5-4 and TRBJ1-2, reads ETGVTQSPTHLIKTRGQQVTLRCSSQSGHNTVSWYQQALGQGPQFIFQYYREEENGRGNFPPRFSGLQFPNYSSELNVNALELDDSALYLCASSRTGENYGYTFGSGTRLTVV.

J is TRBJ1-2 and V is TRBV11-2, with D maybe TRBD1 (5 bases). The CDR3 has 14 residues. Trimming shortened V by 5 bases and J by 3 bases, and 13 bases separated the two germline ends. Germline V gene sequence: CDR1 SGHAT, CDR2 FQNNGV. Here the CDR3 reads CASSHGGADYGYTF. The CDR3 DNA follows: TGTGCCAGCAGCCACGGAGGGGCTGACTATGGCTACACCTTC. The full variable domain, with the rest looked up from reference TRBV11-2 and TRBJ1-2, is EAGVAQSPRYKIIEKRQSVAFWCNPISGHATLYWYQQILGQGPKLLIQFQNNGVVDDSQLPKDRFSAERLKGVDSTLKIQPAKLEDSAVYLCASSHGGADYGYTFGSGTRLTVV.

The chain employs TRBV5-1 and TRBJ2-7; 14 bases map to TRBD2. The CDR3 is 19 residues long. The V gene's germline CDR1 is SGHRS and CDR2 YFSETQ. V shed 1 base, J shed 7 bases, and the junction held 16 bases outside the gene matches. CDR3 DNA: TGCGCCAGCAGCTTGCCCTTGGGACTAGCGGGAGACCGTTCTGGAGAGCAGTACTTC. It specifies CASSLPLGLAGDRSGEQYF.

This chain uses TRBV5-1 with TRBJ1-2; 10 positions agree with TRBD1. Germline trimming cut 0 bases from V and 8 bases from J; bases unmatched to any gene: 7. This CDR3 is 15 amino acids long. In germline, CDR1 is SGHRS, CDR2 YFSETQ. This chain's CDR3 is CASSLGGQGRRGYTF. CDR3 sequence (DNA): TGCGCCAGCAGCTTGGGGGGACAGGGGCGGAGAGGCTACACCTTC.

The genes are TRBV19 and TRBJ1-1, with TRBD1 identical over 9 bases. Germline assignment: CDR1 LNHDA and CDR2 SQIVND (reference sequence). The CDR3 has 15 amino acids. V was clipped by 4 bases and J by 5 bases; unmatched bases: 8. The CDR3 DNA follows: TGTGCCAGTAGTACCAAGACAGGGGGTTGGACTGAAGCTTTCTTT. Protein sequence: CASSTKTGGWTEAFF. The full variable domain, in which reference TRBV19 and TRBJ1-1 provide the parts outside the CDR3, is DGGITQSPKYLFRKEGQNVTLSCEQNLNHDAMYWYRQDPGQGLRLIYYSQIVNDFQKGDIAEGYSVSREKKESFPLTVTSAQKNPTAFYLCASSTKTGGWTEAFFGQGTRLTVV.

The rearrangement joins TRBV4-2 to TRBJ2-7, with a weak D call TRBD1 (6 bases). CDR3 length: 17 residues. Germline CDR1 and CDR2: LGHNA and YNFKEQ. V was shortened by 4 bases and J by 0 bases, with 19 bases between the two germline ends. DNA for the CDR3: TGTGCCAGCAGCCGCGGAGCAGGGGCTACTAGCTCCTACGAGCAGTACTTC. It translates to CASSRGAGATSSYEQYF.

V usage is TRBV6-5 and J usage is TRBJ2-7; 8 bases are a match to TRBD1. The germline gives CDR1 MNHEY, CDR2 SVGAGI. J gave up 3 bases and V 8 bases, and 12 bases lay outside the gene matches. The CDR3 has 15 residues. CDR3 region: CASAPHGQGGYEQYF. The CDR3 DNA is TGTGCCAGCGCTCCCCACGGACAGGGAGGCTACGAGCAGTACTTC.

V usage is TRBV4-2 and J usage is TRBJ2-7; 7 positions match TRBD2. The CDR3 contains 15 residues. Germline-derived CDR1 and CDR2 are LGHNA and YNFKEQ. The trim removed 3 bases at V and 1 base at J, leaving 6 bases unmatched. Here the CDR3 reads CASSQGQGGSYEQYF. CDR3 DNA sequence: TGTGCCAGCAGCCAGGGCCAGGGAGGGTCCTACGAGCAGTACTTC.

This chain joins TRBV5-4 and TRBJ2-2; D uncertain. Trimming took 5 bases from V and 3 from J, leaving 8 bases between them. The CDR3 is 13 residues long. CDR1 is SGHNT and CDR2 is YYREEE in the germline V gene (reference sequence). The CDR3, as DNA: TGTGCCAGCAGGGCTGGCTACACCGGGGAGCTGTTTTTT. This gives the protein CASRAGYTGELFF.

The chain is built from TRBV5-1 and TRBJ2-3, with a tentative D call TRBD2 (6 bases). Trimming pared 0 bases from V and 6 bases from J, leaving 14 bases between. The CDR3 has 15 amino acids. Per the germline V gene, CDR1 is SGHRS and CDR2 is YFSETQ. DNA of the CDR3: TGCGCCAGCAGCTTGGCTCAGGGAGGTCCGGATACGCAGTATTTT. Amino acids: CASSLAQGGPDTQYF.